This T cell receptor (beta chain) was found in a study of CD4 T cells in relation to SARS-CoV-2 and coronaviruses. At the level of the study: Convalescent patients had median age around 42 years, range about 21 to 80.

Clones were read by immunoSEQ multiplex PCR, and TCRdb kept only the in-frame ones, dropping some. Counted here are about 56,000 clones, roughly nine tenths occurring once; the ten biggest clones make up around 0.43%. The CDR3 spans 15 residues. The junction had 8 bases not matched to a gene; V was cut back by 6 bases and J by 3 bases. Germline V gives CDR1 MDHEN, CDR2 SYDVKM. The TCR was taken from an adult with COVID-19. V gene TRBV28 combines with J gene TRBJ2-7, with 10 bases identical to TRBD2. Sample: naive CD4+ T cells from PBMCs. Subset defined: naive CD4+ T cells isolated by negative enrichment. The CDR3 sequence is CASRSASGGYYEQYF. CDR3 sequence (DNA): TGTGCCAGCAGAAGTGCTAGCGGGGGATACTACGAGCAGTACTTC.